The 21 T cell receptor beta chains below all came from one sample that was sequenced in a study of blood T cell repertoires in COVID-19. The protocol was immunoSEQ multiplex PCR, while the TCRdb copy is restricted to in-frame clones and leaves out a portion. This sample has about 39,000 clones, with 79% found just once. Sequenced: peripheral blood. The receptors were gathered from a man aged 65 to 85 with acute or convalescent COVID-19.

J is TRBJ2-7 and V is TRBV28, with unresolved D. Germline CDR1 reads MDHEN; CDR2 reads SYDVKM. V shed 10 bases and J shed 6 bases, with 22 bases lying between them. The CDR3 spans 14 residues. CDR3 in amino acids: CATNRVPFIAEQYF. CDR3 in DNA: TGTGCCACCAACCGGGTCCCGTTTATAGCCGAGCAGTACTTC.

The chain carries TRBV6-2 or TRBV6-3 and TRBJ1-5; D possibly corresponds to TRBD1 (5 bases). This CDR3 has 14 residues. Trimming cost V 6 bases and J 0 bases, with 9 bases left between them. Germline V gives CDR1 MNHEY, CDR2 SVGEGT. CDR3 bases: TGTGCCAGCAGCCTGACAGTTAGCAATCAGCCCCAGCATTTT. Residues: CASSLTVSNQPQHF.

The chain joins TRBV7-3 to TRBJ2-1; 7 positions agree with TRBD2. The germline CDR1 and CDR2 sequences are SGHTA and FQGTGA. With V trimmed by 2 bases and J by 9 bases, 4 bases remained unmatched. The CDR3 contains 13 residues. CDR3 residues: CASSLGLGSEQFF. The DNA for the CDR3 is TGTGCCAGCAGCTTAGGACTAGGCAGTGAGCAGTTCTTC.

This chain links TRBV19 with TRBJ1-6, with a tentative D call TRBD1 (5 bases). The V end lost 4 bases, the J end lost 8 bases, and 6 bases lay between the germline ends. From germline, CDR1 is LNHDA and CDR2 SQIVND (reference sequence). The CDR3 covers 12 residues. As DNA, the CDR3 is TGTGCCAGTAGTAGGGGGGATTCACCCCTCCACTTT. As protein: CASSRGDSPLHF.

This chain links TRBV19 with TRBJ1-2, with 12 bases that match TRBD1. This CDR3 contains 16 residues. V shed 5 bases and J 8 bases; nucleotides not matched to a gene: 12. CDR1 and CDR2 from the germline V gene are LNHDA and SQIVND (reference sequence). The CDR3 reads CASSSAPGQGARGYTF. CDR3 DNA sequence: TGTGCCAGTAGTTCCGCCCCGGGACAGGGGGCGAGGGGCTACACCTTC.

This sequence joins TRBV10-2 and TRBJ1-1, with no clear D. Trimming shortened V by 3 bases and J by 8 bases, and 10 bases separated the two germline ends. This CDR3 has 12 residues. Germline CDR1 and CDR2: WSHSY and SAAADI. CDR3 sequence reads: CASSDPAIEAFF. The DNA for the CDR3 is TGCGCCAGCAGTGACCCAGCGATCGAAGCTTTCTTT.

Here the CDR3 DNA reads TGTGCCAGCTCACCGGTTGGAGGGGCGGGCTCCTACGAGCAGTACTTC. It yields the protein CASSPVGGAGSYEQYF. The rearrangement uses TRBV18 and TRBJ2-7; tentatively, D is TRBD2 (6 bases). The CDR3 length is 16 residues. Germline V gene data show CDR1 as KGHSH and CDR2 as LQKENI. V dropped 3 bases and J dropped 0 bases, with 15 bases sitting between them.

Here the CDR3 reads CASSLAGPGQGVKQFF. The CDR3 nucleotides are TGTGCCAGCAGCTTGGCGGGACCGGGACAGGGGGTGAAGCAGTTCTTC. V is TRBV5-6 and J is TRBJ2-1, with 11 bases fitting TRBD1. J was trimmed by 11 bases and V by 0 bases; bases with no gene match: 10. CDR1 and CDR2 (germline): SGHDT, YYEEEE. The CDR3 consists of 16 residues.

CDR3 loop: CAISRTSGRYNEQFF. DNA for the CDR3: TGTGCCATCAGCCGGACTAGCGGGAGGTACAATGAGCAGTTCTTC. V gene TRBV10-3 combines with J gene TRBJ2-1, with 14 positions matching TRBD2. With 6 bases clipped from V and 4 bases from J, the junction kept 2 bases outside the gene matches. CDR3 size: 15 residues. Germline lookup yields CDR1 ENHRY and CDR2 SYGVKD.

CDR3 in DNA: TGTGCCAGCAGCCGGACAGGGGCGCGCACTGAAGCTTTCTTT. As protein: CASSRTGARTEAFF. The rearrangement joins TRBV6-2 or TRBV6-3 to TRBJ1-1; 9 bases align to TRBD1. CDR1 is MNHEY and CDR2 is SVGEGT in the germline V gene. The junction had 6 bases not matched to a gene; V was cut back by 6 bases and J by 4 bases. The CDR3 spans 14 residues.

This clone has more than one count but fewer than ten. The chain has TRBV7-2 and TRBJ1-1, with 10 bases identical to TRBD1. Germline CDR1 SGHTA, CDR2 FQGNSA. The CDR3 sequence is 15 residues long. Trimming at V came to 5 bases and at J to 7 bases, leaving 10 bases not matched to a gene. CDR3 in DNA: TGTGCCAGCAGCCCACCGACAGGGGGCGCGGTTGAAGCTTTCTTT. Translating gives CASSPPTGGAVEAFF.

This chain uses TRBV6-5 with TRBJ2-5; possibly TRBD1 for D (5 bases). The CDR3 spans 12 residues. Trimming pared 2 bases from V and 5 bases from J, leaving 6 bases between. Germline-derived CDR1 and CDR2 are MNHEY and SVGAGI. This chain's CDR3 is CASSYRGETQYF. Here the CDR3 DNA reads TGTGCCAGCAGTTACAGGGGTGAGACCCAGTACTTC.

The genes are TRBV5-1 and TRBJ2-7; 9 bases agree with TRBD2. Germline V gives CDR1 SGHRS, CDR2 YFSETQ. The CDR3 has 14 residues. The ends lost 7 bases at V and 7 bases at J; junction bases unmatched: 12. This chain's CDR3 is CASGWTSALGEQYF. As DNA, the CDR3 is TGCGCCAGCGGATGGACTAGCGCCCTGGGGGAGCAGTACTTC.

The chain is built from TRBV7-6 and TRBJ2-2, with 8 bases aligning to TRBD1. The V segment lost 8 bases and the J segment 1 base; nucleotides outside the gene matches: 0. The germline V gene has CDR1 SGHVS and CDR2 FNYEAQ. CDR3 length: 13 residues. CDR3 protein: CASGQGNTGELFF. The CDR3 DNA sequence: TGTGCCAGCGGACAGGGGAACACCGGGGAGCTGTTTTTT.

The rearrangement uses TRBV6-5 and TRBJ2-3, with a possible D match to TRBD1 (5 bases). V was pared by 0 bases and J by 4 bases, with 8 bases between. CDR3 length equals 14 residues. Germline V gene lookup returns CDR1 MNHEY and CDR2 SVGAGI. DNA for the CDR3: TGTGCCAGCAGTTACTCCAGGGAAGCAGATACGCAGTATTTT. Translated: CASSYSREADTQYF.

The V gene is TRBV5-4, the J gene TRBJ2-3; 12 nucleotides align to TRBD2. The CDR3 totals 17 residues. The ends lost 2 bases at V and 3 bases at J; junction bases unmatched: 7. CDR1 and CDR2 (germline): SGHNT, YYREEE (reference sequence). CDR3 DNA sequence: TGTGCCAGCAGCTTAACTAGCGGGAGGAGGGGGACAGATACGCAGTATTTT. This codes for CASSLTSGRRGTDTQYF.

This clone turned up a few times. The chain carries TRBV7-9 and TRBJ1-3; D is undetermined. The CDR3 is 15 amino acids. Looked up from germline, CDR1 is SEHNR and CDR2 is FQNEAQ (reference sequence). Trimming pared 5 bases from V and 0 bases from J, leaving 11 bases between. The CDR3 DNA reads as TGTGCCAGCAGCCTCCAGGTATTCTCTGGAAACACCATATATTTT. Its protein product is CASSLQVFSGNTIYF.

This clone was detected a few times. The J gene is TRBJ1-2, the V gene TRBV28, with D possibly being TRBD1 (5 bases). There are 16 residues in the CDR3. CDR1 and CDR2 from the germline V gene are MDHEN and SYDVKM. The V end was cut by 2 bases, the J end by 3 bases, with 16 bases between. CDR3 amino acids: CASSLLGRGADYGYTF. In DNA, the CDR3 is TGTGCCAGCAGTTTACTCGGGCGTGGGGCCGACTATGGCTACACCTTC.

The genes are TRBV18 and TRBJ1-4; D may be TRBD1 (6 bases). Germline lookup yields CDR1 KGHSH and CDR2 LQKENI. This CDR3 comprises 17 residues. Trimming cost V 1 base and J 0 bases, with 12 bases left between them. The CDR3 bases are TGTGCCAGCTCACCACTAGGGACACCGGCAACTAATGAAAAACTGTTTTTT. This sequence encodes CASSPLGTPATNEKLFF.

There are a few counts of this clone. The chain joins TRBV7-9 to TRBJ1-1, with 12 bases that match TRBD1. V was clipped by 4 bases and J by 11 bases; unmatched bases: 5. Germline V gene sequence: CDR1 SEHNR, CDR2 FQNEAQ (reference sequence). The CDR3 extends over 13 amino acids. CDR3 nucleotide sequence: TGTGCCAGCAGCTCCGGGACAGGGGGCGACGCTTTCTTT. Its protein is CASSSGTGGDAFF.

The J gene is TRBJ2-7, the V gene TRBV9; 11 nucleotides align to TRBD2. The CDR3 consists of 15 residues. V lost 3 bases and J lost 0; bases outside the gene matches: 2. Per the germline V gene, CDR1 is SGDLS and CDR2 is YYNGEE. The CDR3 DNA sequence: TGTGCCAGCAGCGCGACTAGCGGGACCTCCTACGAGCAGTACTTC. It codes for CASSATSGTSYEQYF.